The T cell receptor (beta chain) under discussion was sequenced for a study of blood T cell repertoires in COVID-19. In the authors' methods: Scientists estimated how many nucleated cells there were by amplifying reference gene primers. The repertoire was sequenced with immunoSEQ multiplex PCR; TCRdb's copy has only in-frame clones and lacks some. Clone size and the V and J calls come from that table; the DNA yielded D and trimming. The sample carries about 180,000 clones, roughly four fifths recorded once. The sequence was obtained from an older woman with COVID-19, enrolled during active disease. What was sequenced was peripheral blood.

The CDR3 sequence: CASSLGGVLSGNTIYF. CDR3 nucleotide sequence: TGTGCCAGCAGCTTAGGGGGGGTACTCTCTGGAAACACCATATATTTT. This chain connects TRBV7-2 to TRBJ1-3; D perhaps matches TRBD1 (5 bases). CDR3 length: 16 residues. The germline V gene encodes CDR1 SGHTA and CDR2 FQGNSA. Trimming took 1 base from V and 0 from J, leaving 10 bases between them.